The 29 T cell receptor beta chains in this list originate from one sample, sequenced in a study of cytomegalovirus exposure and HLA in healthy donors. Profiling relied on immunoSEQ multiplex PCR, and the TCRdb table lists in-frame clones only, not all of them. The table has around 94,000 clones, around 96% seen once; the top ten hold 0.89%. Sequencing was done on a sample of PBMCs. The receptors shown here come from a woman between 18 and 29 years old in good health and CMV-seronegative.

The chain recombines TRBV12-2 with TRBJ1-5. TRBV12-2 counts as a pseudogene. The CDR3 totals 22 residues. CDR3 DNA: TGTGCAAGTCGCTTACCTGGTTGGGGACCCGACCCGGGGGGTCTGTCAGGTCAGCCCCAGCATTTT. Protein: CASRLPGWGPDPGGLSGQPQHF.

This clone came up a few times. The rearrangement joins TRBV11-3 to TRBJ2-2, with a possible D match to TRBD2 (5 bases). Per germline, CDR1 SGHNT and CDR2 YENEEA. The CDR3 totals 14 residues. Trimming removed 6 bases at V and 4 bases at J, with 12 bases between. This chain's CDR3 is CASSWAAGTGELFF. The CDR3 region has the DNA TGTGCCAGCAGTTGGGCGGCGGGCACCGGGGAGCTGTTTTTT.

J is TRBJ2-6 and V is TRBV11-3, with D perhaps TRBD1 (8 bases). Germline values: CDR1 SGHNT, CDR2 YENEEA. With 0 bases removed from V and 2 bases from J, the gap between germline ends came to 14 bases. The CDR3 has 18 residues. DNA for the CDR3: TGTGCCAGCAGCTTAGAACAGGGGGGGACTGCTGGGGCCAACGTCCTGACTTTC. Its translation: CASSLEQGGTAGANVLTF.

The V call is TRBV30, the J call TRBJ1-2; weak D call: TRBD1 (5 bases). The CDR3 is 13 amino acids. V lost 0 bases and J 0 bases, leaving 5 bases between the germline ends. Germline V CDR1 and CDR2: GTSNPN, SVGIG (reference sequence). Here the CDR3 reads CAWSVQANYGYTF. CDR3 nucleotides: TGTGCCTGGAGTGTACAGGCTAACTATGGCTACACCTTC.

CDR3 sequence reads: CASRSGHSNQPQHF. The CDR3 nucleotides read TGTGCCAGCAGATCGGGTCATAGCAATCAGCCCCAGCATTTT. The rearrangement uses TRBV2 and TRBJ1-5; D gene unclear. The length of the CDR3 is 14 residues. The V gene's germline CDR1 is SNHLY and CDR2 FYNNEI. The germline V and J ends were trimmed by 6 bases and 0 bases, with 9 bases remaining between them. Combining the CDR3 with reference TRBV2 and TRBJ1-5 gives the whole variable domain EPEVTQTPSHQVTQMGQEVILRCVPISNHLYFYWYRQILGQKVEFLVSFYNNEISEKSEIFDDQFSVERPDGSNFTLKIRSTKLEDSAMYFCASRSGHSNQPQHFGDGTRLSIL.

This chain joins TRBV19 and TRBJ2-1; the match to TRBD1 covers 12 bases. J gave up 7 bases and V 8 bases, and 6 bases lay outside the gene matches. CDR3 length: 14 amino acids. Germline CDR1 and CDR2: LNHDA and SQIVND (reference sequence). The CDR3 loop is CASARDRGQNEQFF. The CDR3 DNA reads as TGTGCCAGTGCCCGGGACAGGGGGCAGAATGAGCAGTTCTTC.

J is TRBJ2-3 and V is TRBV6-5; 9 bases agree with TRBD2. The germline V gene encodes CDR1 MNHEY and CDR2 SVGAGI. The J segment lost 6 bases and the V segment lost 7 bases, leaving 11 bases of the junction unmatched. The CDR3 extends over 15 amino acids. As DNA, the CDR3 is TGTGCCAGCACGTTCGCGGGAGGGCCGGGGGATACGCAGTATTTT. Amino acids: CASTFAGGPGDTQYF.

V gene TRBV28 combines with J gene TRBJ1-2; D uncertain. V was clipped by 9 bases and J by 0 bases, with 14 bases between them. This CDR3 contains 14 residues. Germline loops: CDR1 MDHEN, CDR2 SYDVKM. Here the CDR3 DNA reads TGTGCCAGTAATCGACCGGGGACTAACTATGGCTACACCTTC. It is translated as CASNRPGTNYGYTF.

This chain joins TRBV10-2 and TRBJ2-5, with 10 bases lining up with TRBD2. The J segment lost 1 base and the V segment lost 3 bases, leaving 8 bases of the junction unmatched. Germline values: CDR1 WSHSY, CDR2 SAAADI. CDR3 length: 17 residues. This CDR3 reads CASSDLPGTSVQETQYF. Written as DNA, the CDR3 is TGCGCCAGCAGTGACTTACCCGGGACTAGCGTCCAAGAGACCCAGTACTTC.

V is TRBV7-6 and J is TRBJ2-7; TRBD1 matches at 12 bases. In germline, CDR1 is SGHVS, CDR2 FNYEAQ. This CDR3 region has 16 residues. The V and J ends lost 1 base and 5 bases, in that order; junction bases with no gene match: 6. The CDR3 DNA reads as TGTGCCAGCAGCTTAGGGTGGGGGACAGGGGGCGACGAGCAGTACTTC. It is translated as CASSLGWGTGGDEQYF.

The genes are TRBV2 and TRBJ1-1; 8 positions agree with TRBD1. The germline V gene has CDR1 SNHLY and CDR2 FYNNEI. V lost 5 bases to trimming and J lost 1 base; unmatched junction nucleotides: 3. This CDR3 comprises 14 residues. The CDR3 nucleotides read TGTGCCAGCAGTTACGGACAGGGGAACACTGAAGCTTTCTTT. This gives the protein CASSYGQGNTEAFF.

The rearrangement uses TRBV7-9 and TRBJ2-5; D is perhaps TRBD2 (5 bases). This CDR3 comprises 14 residues. Trimming shortened V by 4 bases and J by 5 bases, and 14 bases separated the two germline ends. Germline-derived CDR1 and CDR2 are SEHNR and FQNEAQ (reference sequence). CDR3 nucleotide sequence: TGTGCCAGCAGCTCCTCACTCGGGGAGGAGACCCAGTACTTC. Translated, it gives CASSSSLGEETQYF.

CDR3 sequence: CAISRLQGLGDEQYF. The CDR3 coding sequence is TGTGCCATCTCGAGGTTGCAGGGGCTGGGCGACGAGCAGTACTTC. This chain uses TRBV10-3 with TRBJ2-7; TRBD1 is a possible D gene (6 bases). The CDR3 loop spans 15 amino acids. Germline V gene sequence: CDR1 ENHRY, CDR2 SYGVKD. V was cut by 8 bases and J by 5 bases, with 22 bases left in between.

The chain uses TRBV5-1 and TRBJ1-1; 8 bases are shared with TRBD1. V trimming: 3 bases; J trimming: 1 base; junction bases outside the gene matches: 8. Germline values: CDR1 SGHRS, CDR2 YFSETQ. CDR3 length: 16 residues. The CDR3 nucleotides read TGCGCCAGCAGCTGGGATGAAGGGACAGGGAACACTGAAGCTTTCTTT. As protein: CASSWDEGTGNTEAFF. The entire variable domain, with the rest obtained from reference TRBV5-1 and TRBJ1-1, is as follows: KAGVTQTPRYLIKTRGQQVTLSCSPISGHRSVSWYQQTPGQGLQFLFEYFSETQRNKGNFPGRFSGRQFSNSRSEMNVSTLELGDSALYLCASSWDEGTGNTEAFFGQGTRLTVV.

The chain joins TRBV7-2 to TRBJ2-2, with 7 bases fitting TRBD1. V was clipped by 8 bases and J by 0 bases; unmatched bases: 9. The CDR3 is 16 amino acids. The germline gives CDR1 SGHTA, CDR2 FQGNSA. CDR3 amino acids: CASSTGDGPNTGELFF. CDR3 nucleotide sequence: TGTGCCAGCTCTACAGGGGATGGCCCGAACACCGGGGAGCTGTTTTTT.

The chain combines TRBV6-1 with TRBJ1-2, with TRBD1 matching 8 bases. The junction had 3 bases not matched to a gene; V was cut back by 2 bases and J by 4 bases. The CDR3 is made up of 14 amino acids. In germline, CDR1 is MNHNS, CDR2 SASEGT. CDR3 protein: CASSEPGQAYGYTF. In nucleotides, the CDR3 is TGTGCCAGCAGTGAACCGGGACAGGCCTATGGCTACACCTTC.

As to this clone: Its ends do not fully match the called genes, so a read error is possible. The chain combines TRBV30 with TRBJ1-1; weak D call: TRBD1 (5 bases). CDR1 GTSNPN and CDR2 SVGIG come from the germline V gene (reference sequence). This CDR3 spans 12 amino acids. CDR3 DNA: TGTGCCCGGAGGGGCGTCGGTACTGAAGCTTTCTTT. Protein: CARRGVGTEAFF.

The chain is built from TRBV4-3 and TRBJ2-3; 10 bases line up with TRBD2. Trimming at V came to 3 bases and at J to 1 base, leaving 4 bases not matched to a gene. CDR3 length: 16 amino acids. CDR1 is LGHNA, CDR2 YSLEER, per germline. As DNA, the CDR3 is TGCGCCAGCAGCCAGGAGACTAGCGGGCGCACAGATACGCAGTATTTT. Translated: CASSQETSGRTDTQYF.

The V call is TRBV5-4, the J call TRBJ2-5; D gene uncertain. The germline V gene encodes CDR1 SGHNT and CDR2 YYREEE (reference sequence). CDR3 length equals 14 residues. V was pared by 4 bases and J by 2 bases, with 12 bases between. Here the CDR3 DNA reads TGTGCCAGCAGCCCTGCCCTATCACAAGAGACCCAGTACTTC. Residues: CASSPALSQETQYF.

The chain employs TRBV10-3 and TRBJ2-5, with 11 bases lining up with TRBD2. Germline V lookup: CDR1 ENHRY, CDR2 SYGVKD. The J segment lost 5 bases and the V segment lost 5 bases, leaving 7 bases of the junction unmatched. The CDR3 is 15 residues long. In DNA, the CDR3 is TGTGCCATCAGTCCGGGACTAGCGGACAGTGAGACCCAGTACTTC. Its translation: CAISPGLADSETQYF.

The V call is TRBV12-1, the J call TRBJ2-4; the tabulated D call, TRBD1, remains unverified against the DNA. TRBV12-1 is a recognized pseudogene. CDR3 size: 15 residues. As DNA, the CDR3 is TGTGCCAGCAGCTTTATTTCCTCAGTCAAAAACATTCAGTACTTC. It yields the protein CASSFISSVKNIQYF.

The gene calls are TRBV14 and TRBJ1-2; D perhaps matches TRBD1 (6 bases). The germline CDR1 and CDR2 sequences are SGHDN and FVKESK. V was cut by 5 bases and J by 4 bases, with 17 bases left in between. The CDR3 is 15 amino acids. The DNA for the CDR3 is TGTGCCAGCAGCTCAACCATCCCGGACAGCTATGGCTACACCTTC. It translates to CASSSTIPDSYGYTF.

The rearrangement links TRBV6-5 to TRBJ1-1, with a tentative D call TRBD1 (6 bases). CDR1 MNHEY and CDR2 SVGAGI come from the germline V gene. The CDR3 covers 15 residues. Deletions cut 0 bases from V and 4 bases from J, with 12 bases between. The DNA of the CDR3 is TGTGCCAGCAGTTACTCCCTGGGGGGGCGCACTGAAGCTTTCTTT. Translated, it gives CASSYSLGGRTEAFF.

This sequence joins TRBV27 and TRBJ2-7, with D maybe TRBD2 (5 bases). Germline CDR1 reads MNHEY; CDR2 reads SMNVEV (reference sequence). The CDR3 is 12 amino acids. Between the trimmed V and J ends, which lost 8 bases and 7 bases, there was a span of 15 bases. The CDR3: CASQGLGWEQYF. In DNA form, the CDR3 reads TGTGCCAGCCAAGGACTCGGATGGGAGCAGTACTTC.

The genes are TRBV7-9 and TRBJ1-3; D remains ambiguous. CDR1 and CDR2 from the germline V gene are SEHNR and FQNEAQ (reference sequence). The CDR3 extends over 13 amino acids. V dropped 5 bases and J dropped 6 bases, with 11 bases sitting between them. The CDR3, as DNA: TGTGCCAGCAGCCCCCTTCAGGAAAACACCATATATTTT. The encoded protein is CASSPLQENTIYF.

This chain joins TRBV6-5 and TRBJ1-1, with D hard to call. The CDR3 loop spans 12 amino acids. V lost 5 bases, J lost 7 bases, and 11 bases lay in between. The germline CDR1 and CDR2 sequences are MNHEY and SVGAGI. CDR3 amino acids: CASSEENVEAFF. Here the CDR3 DNA reads TGTGCCAGCAGTGAGGAGAACGTTGAAGCTTTCTTT.

The table lists this clone with a few counts. This CDR3 reads CASSEEGPSNQPQHF. CDR3 in DNA: TGTGCCAGCAGTGAGGAGGGACCAAGCAATCAGCCCCAGCATTTT. This chain links TRBV2 with TRBJ1-5; D is perhaps TRBD1 (5 bases). The CDR3 is 15 residues long. Per germline, CDR1 SNHLY and CDR2 FYNNEI. The V end lost 3 bases, the J end lost 1 base, and 10 bases lay between the germline ends.

The chain links TRBV15 to TRBJ1-5, with D possibly being TRBD1 (6 bases). This CDR3 is 15 amino acids long. Trimming stripped 3 bases from V and 3 bases from J, with 12 bases between. Germline CDR1 is LNHNV and CDR2 is YYDKDF (reference sequence). DNA of the CDR3: TGTGCCACCAGCAGGGATGGACAGTTCAATCAGCCCCAGCATTTT. Protein product: CATSRDGQFNQPQHF.

The chain employs TRBV4-1 and TRBJ2-1, with 12 positions matching TRBD2. The CDR3 loop spans 20 amino acids. V trimming: 0 bases; J trimming: 12 bases; junction bases outside the gene matches: 21. Germline CDR1 and CDR2: MGHRA and YSYEKL. For the CDR3, the DNA is TGCGCCAGCAGCCAAGATGTTTGGCCTAGCGGGGGGGAGCTTACACCGAGGCAGTTCTTC. It encodes CASSQDVWPSGGELTPRQFF.